A single sample gave rise to the 2 T cell receptor beta chains below, sequenced in a study of CD8 T cells in Susac syndrome. Random hexamers were used to reverse transcribe the RNA input (0.5 to 1 ug). TCRdb independently ran MiXCR on the immunoSEQ multiplex PCR reads; one entry per CDR3 protein. The sample includes some 130,000 distinct CDR3 sequences, over 75% of them seen just once. Sequences were obtained from CD8+ T cells from PBMCs. The receptors here all came from a human donor with multiple sclerosis.

The V and J genes are TRBV14 and TRBJ1-3; D uncertain. Germline V gives CDR1 SGHDN, CDR2 FVKESK. V gave up 2 bases and J gave up 9 bases, with 11 bases separating them. This CDR3 region has 13 residues. CDR3 protein: CASSQKARSTIYF. In DNA form, the CDR3 reads TGTGCCAGCAGCCAAAAGGCCCGAAGCACCATATATTTT.

V and J are TRBV5-1 and TRBJ1-1; no clear D. There are 13 residues in the CDR3. The germline V gene has CDR1 SGHRS and CDR2 YFSETQ. V shed 2 bases and J shed 4 bases, with 9 bases lying between them. The CDR3 loop is CASSLSSVTEAFF. The CDR3 DNA reads TGCGCCAGCAGCTTATCAAGCGTCACTGAAGCTTTCTTT.